This TCR beta chain was captured by sequencing in a study of cytomegalovirus exposure and HLA in healthy donors. CDR3 length equals 16 residues. V lost 4 bases to trimming and J lost 1 base, with 14 bases between them. CDR1 SGHNT and CDR2 YYREEE come from the germline V gene (reference sequence). PCR primers comprised 60 Vbeta and 13 Jbeta primers. Sequenced by immunoSEQ multiplex PCR; TCRdb stores in-frame clones only, minus some. Among fewer than 100,000 clones, just under 80% were seen once, and the ten largest hold roughly 2.6%. This clone was found a few times. The gene calls are TRBV5-4 and TRBJ2-2; maybe TRBD1 (5 bases). The source material was PBMCs. The origin of this receptor is a male donor in good health and CMV-seropositive. The CDR3 nucleotides are TGTGCCAGCAGCCAGAAACAGGACGGGAACACCGGGGAGCTGTTTTTT. Protein product: CASSQKQDGNTGELFF.